The 32 T cell receptor beta chains reported below all come from one sample, sequenced in a study of blood T cell repertoires in COVID-19. TCRdb's copy holds only in-frame clones and misses some; the assay was immunoSEQ multiplex PCR. The sample contains approximately 240,000 clones, 83% of which appear only once. The sequencing input was peripheral blood. The source of these receptors is a human donor in a cohort sampled during active COVID-19.

The J gene is TRBJ2-6, the V gene TRBV19; D is possibly TRBD1 (6 bases). The CDR3 is 13 residues long. Germline lookup yields CDR1 LNHDA and CDR2 SQIVND (reference sequence). The V end was cut by 10 bases, the J end by 2 bases, with 9 bases between. For the CDR3, the DNA is TGTGCCACCAACAGGGCTGGGGCCAACGTCCTGACTTTC. Protein: CATNRAGANVLTF.

This clone was seen a single time. The V and J genes are TRBV4-1 and TRBJ2-5; 13 nucleotides line up with TRBD2. Trimming cost V 4 bases and J 7 bases; bases outside gene matches: 9. CDR1 is MGHRA, CDR2 YSYEKL, per germline. The CDR3 totals 16 residues. Here the CDR3 DNA reads TGCGCCAGCAGCCGGGACGGACTAGCGGGAGAGGGGACCCAGTACTTC. Protein product: CASSRDGLAGEGTQYF.

V is TRBV10-1 and J is TRBJ2-7; maybe TRBD1 (5 bases). The V and J ends lost 3 bases and 3 bases respectively, with 12 bases between them. Germline V gene sequence: CDR1 WNHNN, CDR2 SYGVQD (reference sequence). The CDR3 totals 14 residues. This CDR3 is CASSERGINYEQYF. The DNA for the CDR3 is TGCGCCAGCAGTGAAAGGGGTATCAACTACGAGCAGTACTTC.

This chain connects TRBV27 to TRBJ2-1; 7 positions agree with TRBD1. V dropped 0 bases and J dropped 0; count of bases not matched to a gene: 5. The CDR3 is made up of 17 amino acids. Germline V gene sequence: CDR1 MNHEY, CDR2 SMNVEV (reference sequence). CDR3 protein: CASSLSVGQSSYNEQFF. The CDR3 coding sequence is TGTGCCAGCAGTTTATCGGTGGGACAGAGCTCCTACAATGAGCAGTTCTTC.

The chain combines TRBV4-2 with TRBJ2-1, with 11 bases aligning to TRBD2. This CDR3 spans 17 amino acids. Germline V gene data show CDR1 as LGHNA and CDR2 as YNFKEQ. V shed 0 bases, J shed 7 bases, and the junction held 8 bases outside the gene matches. The CDR3 nucleotides are TGTGCCAGCAGCCAAGATCTGGCGGCTAGCGGGAGGAATGAGCAGTTCTTC. Translated, it gives CASSQDLAASGRNEQFF.

The V gene is TRBV6-4, the J gene TRBJ1-2; perhaps TRBD1 as D (5 bases). V was pared by 5 bases and J by 6 bases, with 16 bases between. CDR1 MRHNA and CDR2 SNTAGT come from the germline V gene. The CDR3 has 14 amino acids. CDR3 bases: TGTGCCAGCAGTACCTCGGCAGGGCAGAATGGCTACACCTTC. Amino acid sequence: CASSTSAGQNGYTF.

This chain links TRBV5-1 with TRBJ2-7; 7 bases fit TRBD1. Per germline, CDR1 SGHRS and CDR2 YFSETQ. The CDR3 has 14 amino acids. Trimming cost V 4 bases and J 0 bases; bases outside gene matches: 4. The CDR3 nucleotides are TGCGCCAGCAGCCCCCGGGACAGCTCCTACGAGCAGTACTTC. This sequence encodes CASSPRDSSYEQYF.

This clone was counted at least ten times. The rearrangement joins TRBV28 to TRBJ2-7; D is perhaps TRBD1 (6 bases). V lost 5 bases and J lost 1, with 15 bases in between. The CDR3 totals 15 residues. The germline gives CDR1 MDHEN, CDR2 SYDVKM. The chain's CDR3 is CASSIPQGSSYEQYF. DNA of the CDR3: TGTGCCAGCAGTATACCACAGGGATCGTCCTACGAGCAGTACTTC.

V gene TRBV30 combines with J gene TRBJ1-5; 8 bases are a match to TRBD1. With V trimmed by 1 base and J by 2 bases, 10 bases remained unmatched. The CDR3 consists of 17 residues. Germline V gene lookup returns CDR1 GTSNPN and CDR2 SVGIG (reference sequence). The CDR3 bases are TGTGCCTGGAGTGGGTACAGGGGGGGCGGTGGCAATCAGCCCCAGCATTTT. Translation: CAWSGYRGGGGNQPQHF.

This clone occurred once. The chain uses TRBV18 and TRBJ2-7; 7 bases fit TRBD1. Losses at the gene ends were 3 bases for V and 2 bases for J; bases not matched to a gene: 7. Germline loops: CDR1 KGHSH, CDR2 LQKENI. The CDR3 has 15 residues. CDR3 DNA sequence: TGTGCCAGCTCACCCCCGGGACAGAAAACCTACGAGCAGTACTTC. Translation gives CASSPPGQKTYEQYF.

The chain is built from TRBV12-3 or TRBV12-4 and TRBJ2-5; D is ambiguous. The V end lost 1 base, the J end lost 4 bases, and 7 bases lay between the germline ends. The CDR3 length is 13 residues. The CDR3 sequence: CASSLGSAETQYF. In DNA, the CDR3 is TGTGCCAGCAGTTTAGGAAGCGCAGAGACCCAGTACTTC.

The J gene is TRBJ1-2, the V gene TRBV18, with D unclear. The germline CDR1 and CDR2 sequences are KGHSH and LQKENI. CDR3 length: 14 amino acids. Trimming took 3 bases from V and 0 from J, leaving 8 bases between them. The CDR3 sequence: CASSPSEANYGYTF. As DNA, the CDR3 is TGTGCCAGCTCACCGTCCGAGGCTAACTATGGCTACACCTTC.

The table lists this clone with a count of one. The chain recombines TRBV10-1 with TRBJ1-1, with D possibly matching TRBD1 (6 bases). With 6 bases removed from V and 5 bases from J, the gap between germline ends came to 13 bases. The CDR3 contains 13 residues. CDR1 WNHNN and CDR2 SYGVQD come from the germline V gene (reference sequence). CDR3 sequence reads: CASRHDTGTEAFF. In DNA, the CDR3 is TGCGCCAGCAGGCATGATACAGGGACTGAAGCTTTCTTT.

The chain joins TRBV27 to TRBJ2-2; perhaps TRBD2 as D (7 bases). Germline lookup yields CDR1 MNHEY and CDR2 SMNVEV (reference sequence). Trimming removed 7 bases at V and 6 bases at J, with 27 bases between. The CDR3 contains 18 residues. CDR3 amino acids: CASNQRTDSTSIPGELFF. The CDR3 coding sequence is TGTGCCAGCAACCAACGGACAGACTCGACTAGCATACCCGGGGAGCTGTTTTTT.

This clone was picked up one time. This chain uses TRBV6-1 with TRBJ2-7, with 9 bases identical to TRBD1. V was clipped by 4 bases and J by 0 bases; unmatched bases: 10. Germline CDR1 reads MNHNS; CDR2 reads SASEGT. The CDR3 spans 17 residues. The CDR3 is CASSADRGSYSSYEQYF. CDR3 sequence (DNA): TGTGCCAGCAGTGCGGACAGGGGAAGTTATAGCTCCTACGAGCAGTACTTC.

The chain has TRBV7-3 and TRBJ2-5, with D possibly matching TRBD2 (6 bases). Trimming shortened V by 1 base and J by 2 bases, and 8 bases separated the two germline ends. The germline gives CDR1 SGHTA, CDR2 FQGTGA. CDR3 size: 14 residues. DNA of the CDR3: TGTGCCAGCAGCTTAAATGGGGGGCAAGAGACCCAGTACTTC. Its translation: CASSLNGGQETQYF. The whole variable domain, filled in from reference TRBV7-3 and TRBJ2-5, reads GAGVSQTPSNKVTEKGKYVELRCDPISGHTALYWYRQSLGQGPEFLIYFQGTGAADDSGLPNDRFFAVRPEGSVSTLKIQRTERGDSAVYLCASSLNGGQETQYFGPGTRLLVL.

This chain joins TRBV15 and TRBJ2-3; TRBD1 aligns across 10 bases. Trimming cost V 5 bases and J 3 bases; bases outside gene matches: 8. From germline, CDR1 is LNHNV and CDR2 YYDKDF (reference sequence). The CDR3 is 16 residues long. CDR3 coding DNA: TGTGCCACCAGCTTTAGTCGGGACAGGGGAACAGATACGCAGTATTTT. This codes for CATSFSRDRGTDTQYF.

J is TRBJ1-2 and V is TRBV7-9; no reliable D call. Trimming cost V 7 bases and J 4 bases, with 16 bases left between them. Germline lookup yields CDR1 SEHNR and CDR2 FQNEAQ (reference sequence). The length of the CDR3 is 14 residues. CDR3 sequence (DNA): TGTGCCAGCACCCCCCGCGGGAAAGTCTATGGCTACACCTTC. Translating gives CASTPRGKVYGYTF.

The chain has TRBV24-1 and TRBJ2-7; a possible D gene is TRBD1 (6 bases). The CDR3 sequence is 15 residues long. Trimming shortened V by 8 bases and J by 2 bases, and 18 bases separated the two germline ends. Germline V lookup: CDR1 KGHDR, CDR2 SFDVKD. Written as DNA, the CDR3 is TGTGCCACCATACCTAGGGGGTTAATCACCTACGAGCAGTACTTC. The encoded protein is CATIPRGLITYEQYF.

The rearrangement links TRBV10-3 to TRBJ2-3; the D gene is possibly TRBD2 (5 bases). Germline V CDR1 and CDR2: ENHRY, SYGVKD. The CDR3 extends over 14 amino acids. Trimming pared 6 bases from V and 12 bases from J, leaving 22 bases between. The CDR3 DNA sequence: TGTGCCATCAGATACCGGGAACAAGATACCCCCCAGTATTTT. The encoded protein is CAIRYREQDTPQYF.

A single count supports this clone. The V call is TRBV2, the J call TRBJ1-1, with TRBD1 identical over 7 bases. V was clipped by 8 bases and J by 5 bases; unmatched bases: 14. In germline, CDR1 is SNHLY, CDR2 FYNNEI. The CDR3 contains 15 residues. The CDR3 sequence is CASGAGTGVGTEAFF. Here the CDR3 DNA reads TGTGCCAGCGGAGCAGGAACAGGGGTAGGGACTGAAGCTTTCTTT.

V and J are TRBV4-1 and TRBJ1-3; D remains unclear. CDR1 and CDR2 from the germline V gene are MGHRA and YSYEKL. Between the trimmed V and J ends, which lost 3 bases and 2 bases, there was a span of 14 bases. The CDR3 spans 16 residues. The CDR3 loop reads CASSHLGARAGNTIYF. The DNA for the CDR3 is TGCGCCAGCAGCCACTTGGGAGCGAGGGCTGGAAACACCATATATTTT.

V usage is TRBV28 and J usage is TRBJ2-1; 7 nucleotides align to TRBD2. The CDR3 is 15 amino acids. V dropped 5 bases and J dropped 8; count of bases not matched to a gene: 12. Germline V lookup: CDR1 MDHEN, CDR2 SYDVKM. The CDR3 DNA is TGTGCCAGCAGTCTCCCGGGGGGAGAAGGGGATGAGCAGTTCTTC. It codes for CASSLPGGEGDEQFF.

The V call is TRBV20-1, the J call TRBJ2-1, with TRBD2 matching over 7 bases. Germline-derived CDR1 and CDR2 are DFQATT and SNEGSKA (reference sequence). The CDR3 has 11 residues. DNA of the CDR3: TGCACCCTAGCGGAGTACAATGAGCAGTTCTTC. It specifies CTLAEYNEQFF.

This sequence joins TRBV13 and TRBJ1-3; no reliable D call. CDR3 length: 14 amino acids. CDR1 and CDR2 (germline): PRHDT, FYEKMQ (reference sequence). The V and J ends lost 5 bases and 0 bases respectively, with 8 bases between them. CDR3 in DNA: TGTGCCAGCAGCCACCCCAGCTCTGGAAACACCATATATTTT. It codes for CASSHPSSGNTIYF.

J is TRBJ2-2 and V is TRBV9; the match to TRBD2 covers 10 bases. Losses at the gene ends were 0 bases for V and 5 bases for J; bases not matched to a gene: 4. The V gene's germline CDR1 is SGDLS and CDR2 YYNGEE. The CDR3 has 16 amino acids. CDR3 bases: TGTGCCAGCAGCGTAGTCGATAGCGGGGGGACCGGGGAGCTGTTTTTT. Translated: CASSVVDSGGTGELFF. Full variable domain (rest looked up from reference TRBV9 and TRBJ2-2): DSGVTQTPKHLITATGQRVTLRCSPRSGDLSVYWYQQSLDQGLQFLIQYYNGEERAKGNILERFSAQQFPDLHSELNLSSLELGDSALYFCASSVVDSGGTGELFFGEGSRLTVL.

The CDR3 DNA sequence: TGTGCCTGGCAGGGACAGAGAGATCACAATGAGCAGTTCTTC. This codes for CAWQGQRDHNEQFF. The chain has TRBV28 and TRBJ2-1; 7 positions agree with TRBD1. The CDR3 covers 14 residues. J was trimmed by 5 bases and V by 11 bases; bases with no gene match: 12. Germline loops: CDR1 MDHEN, CDR2 SYDVKM.

This clone was counted between two and nine times. The rearrangement joins TRBV6-1 to TRBJ1-6; D is unresolved. V lost 0 bases to trimming and J lost 0 bases, with 12 bases between them. CDR3 length equals 18 residues. The germline V gene encodes CDR1 MNHNS and CDR2 SASEGT. The CDR3 region is CASSEALRGSSYNSPLHF. CDR3 bases: TGTGCCAGCAGTGAAGCGCTTCGTGGGAGCTCCTATAATTCACCCCTCCACTTT.

The chain joins TRBV19 to TRBJ2-5, with TRBD2 identical over 10 bases. Trimming cost V 5 bases and J 4 bases; bases outside gene matches: 4. The length of the CDR3 is 14 residues. Germline lookup yields CDR1 LNHDA and CDR2 SQIVND (reference sequence). CDR3: CASSGLAGAETQYF. The CDR3 region has the DNA TGTGCCAGTAGTGGGCTAGCGGGAGCAGAGACCCAGTACTTC. Filled out from reference TRBV19 and TRBJ2-5, the complete variable domain reads DGGITQSPKYLFRKEGQNVTLSCEQNLNHDAMYWYRQDPGQGLRLIYYSQIVNDFQKGDIAEGYSVSREKKESFPLTVTSAQKNPTAFYLCASSGLAGAETQYFGPGTRLLVL.

The DNA for the CDR3 is TGTGCCAGCAGCTTAAGGAGAAGCACAGATACGCAGTATTTT. As protein: CASSLRRSTDTQYF. The chain is built from TRBV11-3 and TRBJ2-3, with no clear D. This CDR3 has 14 amino acids. CDR1 is SGHNT, CDR2 YENEEA, per germline. V lost 2 bases, J lost 0 bases, and 6 bases lay in between.

The rearrangement uses TRBV5-4 and TRBJ1-4; TRBD1 agrees at 7 bases. The CDR3 totals 15 residues. Losses at the gene ends were 4 bases for V and 6 bases for J; bases not matched to a gene: 9. In germline, CDR1 is SGHNT, CDR2 YYREEE (reference sequence). The CDR3 DNA is TGTGCCAGCAGCCTAAACAGGGGAATCGATGAAAAACTGTTTTTT. Translation: CASSLNRGIDEKLFF.

The gene calls are TRBV5-1 and TRBJ2-1; 9 nucleotides align to TRBD2. V shed 5 bases, J shed 8 bases, and the junction held 11 bases outside the gene matches. Germline V gives CDR1 SGHRS, CDR2 YFSETQ. This CDR3 has 15 amino acids. The CDR3 DNA reads TGCGCCAGCAGTCTTGGAGGACTAGCGTCGGATGAGCAGTTCTTC. Its protein product is CASSLGGLASDEQFF.